This TCR beta chain was identified during a study of blood T cell repertoires in COVID-19 (TCRdb year 2020). About the study as a whole: The collaborator samples originated in the United States, Italy and Spain and spanned the acute and convalescent phases of COVID-19. The material from the prospective study consisted of cDNA or gDNA derived from T cells, B-cell-depleted T cells, or PBMCs. Subjects who had been exposed to COVID-19, were actively infected with it, or had recovered from it provided the deeply sampled blood TCRbeta repertoires that made up the dataset. The repertoires were made available in a free public database intended to serve as a resource for research on the immune response to SARS-CoV-2. Samples were obtained from the ongoing ImmuneRACE study (first 160 participants) and from 1,254 subjects provided by 6 global collaborators. The sample metadata nearly always contained a de-identified subject ID, COVID-19 status, age in years and sex. Where available, HLA class I and class II types were taken from metadata supplied by the sample provider and were not determined by assay-based typing.

General study outcomes and caveats: The amount of clinical and demographic metadata varied by source and participant and was provided uncurated.

Compared with germline, V lacks 2 bases and J lacks 4 bases; bases without a gene match: 2. Measured from the cysteine to the phenylalanine, the CDR3 is 14 residues long. Of the read, only the CDR3 DNA is kept; its 42 bases are in frame from base 1. CDR1 and CDR2 are drawn from the germline V gene: KGHSH, LQKENI. About this clone: Its antigen target is currently unknown. No clone much larger than this one lies a single base away; base qualities are absent.

TCRbeta CDR3 regions were amplified from genomic DNA using the immunoSEQ Assay, a bias-controlled multiplex PCR. As for the authors' bioinformatics: The number of nucleated cells in each sample was estimated by amplification of reference gene primers within the assay. Sequence reads were collapsed and filtered to measure the absolute abundance of every unique TCRbeta CDR3 rearrangement. Productive Simpson clonality was computed per sample as the square root of Simpson's diversity index over productive rearrangements. As stored in TCRdb, this immuneACCESS dataset retains in-frame rearrangements with V and J assigned. A fraction of the clones does not appear; measured against another copy, unresolved V genes explain less than half of the discrepancy, and the remainder lacks a known reason. The V and J calls and the clone size are those of that table, but D and trimming were determined from the DNA. In this sample the table shows about 200,000 clones, approximately 85% of which occur a single time. The ten largest account for under 2.5% of the sample.

In Seattle, one collaborating source enrolled patients while the infection was active and tracked those patients longitudinally over the course of disease. Each collaborating institution followed its own protocols to collect whole blood in K2EDTA tubes. For TCRbeta analysis, collaborators shipped samples in one of three forms: frozen whole blood, isolated PBMCs, or DNA extracted from either of those sample types. The source material was peripheral blood. The rearranged segments are TRBV18 and TRBJ2-7; 10 central nucleotides agree with TRBD2. The clonotype was recovered from a woman aged 65 to 85 with COVID-19, enrolled during active disease. The DNA sequence is given as TGTGCCAGCTCACCAGAGCGGGAGGGTTACGAGCAGTACTTC. It specifies CASSPEREGYEQYF. The reference TRBV18 and TRBJ2-7 proteins fill in what lies around the CDR3, so the full variable domain reads NAGVMQNPRHLVRRRGQEARLRCSPMKGHSHVYWYRQLPEEGLKFMVYLQKENIIDESGMPKERFSAEFPKEGPSILRIQQVVRGDSAAYFCASSPEREGYEQYFGPGTRLTVT.